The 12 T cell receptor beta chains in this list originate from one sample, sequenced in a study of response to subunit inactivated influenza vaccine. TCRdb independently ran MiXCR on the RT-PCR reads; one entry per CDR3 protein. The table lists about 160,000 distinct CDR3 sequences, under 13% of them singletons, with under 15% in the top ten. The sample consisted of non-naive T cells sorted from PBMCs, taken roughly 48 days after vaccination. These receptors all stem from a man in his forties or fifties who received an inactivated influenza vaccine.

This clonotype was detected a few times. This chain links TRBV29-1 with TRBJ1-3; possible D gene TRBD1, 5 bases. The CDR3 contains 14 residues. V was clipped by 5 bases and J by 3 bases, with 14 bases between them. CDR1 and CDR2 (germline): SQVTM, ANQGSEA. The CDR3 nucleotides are TGCAGCGTTATTCCCGGGGGGGGTGGAAACACCATATATTTT. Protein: CSVIPGGGGNTIYF.

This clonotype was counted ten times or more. The DNA for the CDR3 is TGCGCCAGCAGCCAAGAGAGGAGGAGGGGAGGAACTGAAGCTTTCTTT. It is translated as CASSQERRRGGTEAFF. The V and J genes are TRBV4-1 and TRBJ1-1, with D perhaps matching TRBD1 (5 bases). The CDR3 length is 16 residues. Germline V gene data show CDR1 as MGHRA and CDR2 as YSYEKL. Trimming cost V 0 bases and J 5 bases, with 16 bases left between them.

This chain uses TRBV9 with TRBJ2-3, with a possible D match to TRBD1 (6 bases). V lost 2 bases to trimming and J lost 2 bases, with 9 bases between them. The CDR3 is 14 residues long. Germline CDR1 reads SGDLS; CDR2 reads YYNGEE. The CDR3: CASSVQGYTDTQYF. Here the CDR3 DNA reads TGTGCCAGCAGCGTGCAGGGGTACACAGATACGCAGTATTTT.

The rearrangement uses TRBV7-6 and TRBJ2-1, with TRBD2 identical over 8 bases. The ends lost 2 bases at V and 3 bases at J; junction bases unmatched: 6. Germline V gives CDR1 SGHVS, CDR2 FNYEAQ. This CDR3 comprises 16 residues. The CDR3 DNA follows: TGTGCCAGCAGCTTACCTCCCGCGGGGGGCTACAATGAGCAGTTCTTC. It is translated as CASSLPPAGGYNEQFF.

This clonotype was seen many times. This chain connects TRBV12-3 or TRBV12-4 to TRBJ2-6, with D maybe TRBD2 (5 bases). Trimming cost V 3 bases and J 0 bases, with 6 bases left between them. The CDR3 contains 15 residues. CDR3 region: CASSFRGSGANVLTF. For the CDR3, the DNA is TGTGCCAGCAGTTTTCGGGGCTCTGGGGCCAACGTCCTGACTTTC.

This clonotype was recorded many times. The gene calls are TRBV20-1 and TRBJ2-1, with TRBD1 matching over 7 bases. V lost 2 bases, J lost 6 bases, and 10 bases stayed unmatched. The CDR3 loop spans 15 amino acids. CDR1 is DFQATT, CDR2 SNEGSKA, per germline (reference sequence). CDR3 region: CSARYQGDKINEQFF. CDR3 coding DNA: TGCAGTGCTAGATATCAGGGGGACAAGATCAATGAGCAGTTCTTC.

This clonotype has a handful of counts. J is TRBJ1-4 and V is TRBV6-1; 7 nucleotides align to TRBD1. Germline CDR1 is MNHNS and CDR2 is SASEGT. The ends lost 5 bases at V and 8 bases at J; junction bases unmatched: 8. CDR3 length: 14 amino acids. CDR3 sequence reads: CASSQTGMGEKLFF. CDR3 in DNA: TGTGCCAGCAGTCAGACAGGGATGGGAGAAAAACTGTTTTTT.

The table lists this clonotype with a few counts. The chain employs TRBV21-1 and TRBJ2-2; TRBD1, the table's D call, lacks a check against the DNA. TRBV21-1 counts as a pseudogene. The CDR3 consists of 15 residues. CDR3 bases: TGTGCCAGCAGAGAACCGGGAAAAGAAGGCGGGGAGCTGTTTTTT. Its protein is CASREPGKEGGELFF.

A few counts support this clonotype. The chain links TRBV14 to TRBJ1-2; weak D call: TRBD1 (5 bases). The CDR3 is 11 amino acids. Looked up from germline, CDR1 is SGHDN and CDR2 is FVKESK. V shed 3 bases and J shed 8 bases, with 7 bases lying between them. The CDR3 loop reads CASSHAGGYTF. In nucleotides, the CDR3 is TGTGCCAGCAGCCACGCAGGGGGCTACACCTTC.

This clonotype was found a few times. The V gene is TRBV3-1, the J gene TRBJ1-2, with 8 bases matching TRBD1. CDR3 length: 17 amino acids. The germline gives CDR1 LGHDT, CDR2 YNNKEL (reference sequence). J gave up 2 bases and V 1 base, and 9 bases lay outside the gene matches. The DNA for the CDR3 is TGTGCCAGCAGCCAAGTATGGACAGGGAGAAAGAACTATGGCTACACCTTC. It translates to CASSQVWTGRKNYGYTF.

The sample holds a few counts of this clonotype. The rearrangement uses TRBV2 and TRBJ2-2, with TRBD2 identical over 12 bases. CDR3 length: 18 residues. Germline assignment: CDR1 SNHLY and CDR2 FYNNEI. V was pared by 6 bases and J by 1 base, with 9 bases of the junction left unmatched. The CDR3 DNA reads TGTGCCAGCAGCAAAACCAGGACTAGCGGGATGAACACCGGGGAGCTGTTTTTT. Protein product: CASSKTRTSGMNTGELFF.

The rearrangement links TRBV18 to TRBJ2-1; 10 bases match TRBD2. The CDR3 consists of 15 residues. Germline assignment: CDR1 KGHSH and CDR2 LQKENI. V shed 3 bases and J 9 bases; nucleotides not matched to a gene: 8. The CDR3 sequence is CASSPGAGGPSEQFF. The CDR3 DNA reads TGTGCCAGCTCACCGGGAGCGGGAGGGCCAAGTGAGCAGTTCTTC.